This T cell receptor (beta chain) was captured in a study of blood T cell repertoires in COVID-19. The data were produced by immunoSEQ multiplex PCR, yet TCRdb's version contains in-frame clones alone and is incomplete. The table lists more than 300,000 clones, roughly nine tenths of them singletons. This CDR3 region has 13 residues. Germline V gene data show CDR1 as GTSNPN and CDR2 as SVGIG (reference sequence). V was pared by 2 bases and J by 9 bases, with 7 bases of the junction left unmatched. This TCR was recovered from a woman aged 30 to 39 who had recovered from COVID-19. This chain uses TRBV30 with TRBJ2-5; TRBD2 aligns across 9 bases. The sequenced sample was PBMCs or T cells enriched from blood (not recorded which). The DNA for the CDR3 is TGTGCCTGGAGTTCTAGCGGGGATCTTTCCCAGTACTTC. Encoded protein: CAWSSSGDLSQYF.